This T cell receptor beta chain was observed in a study of blood T cells in healthy people across ages. Study context: There was about one barcoded beta molecule captured by template switching per two T cells.

V lost 5 bases, J lost 8 bases, and 10 bases lay in between. The CDR3 has 12 residues. The germline CDR1 and CDR2 sequences are MDHEN and SYDVKM. A remark on this clonotype: What it recognizes is unknown.

General study points: With donor CMV status unknown, expanded clonotype changes were possibly confounded. Greater diversity and more naive CD4+ cells were seen in long-lived donors than in aged donors.

Combining a sample-barcoded 5' primer with a J-beta primer mix, a second PCR ran for roughly 6 to 12 cycles. TCRdb re-derived calls from the 5' RACE reads in MiXCR, one entry per CDR3 protein. The sample has approximately 800,000 distinct CDR3 sequences, around 62% seen once. The TCR comes from a man aged 25 to 40 in good health. Sequencing input: blood. The rearrangement links TRBV28 to TRBJ2-1; unclear D gene. The CDR3 loop is CASSHPRDEQFF. CDR3 DNA: TGTGCCAGCAGTCACCCTAGAGATGAGCAGTTCTTC.